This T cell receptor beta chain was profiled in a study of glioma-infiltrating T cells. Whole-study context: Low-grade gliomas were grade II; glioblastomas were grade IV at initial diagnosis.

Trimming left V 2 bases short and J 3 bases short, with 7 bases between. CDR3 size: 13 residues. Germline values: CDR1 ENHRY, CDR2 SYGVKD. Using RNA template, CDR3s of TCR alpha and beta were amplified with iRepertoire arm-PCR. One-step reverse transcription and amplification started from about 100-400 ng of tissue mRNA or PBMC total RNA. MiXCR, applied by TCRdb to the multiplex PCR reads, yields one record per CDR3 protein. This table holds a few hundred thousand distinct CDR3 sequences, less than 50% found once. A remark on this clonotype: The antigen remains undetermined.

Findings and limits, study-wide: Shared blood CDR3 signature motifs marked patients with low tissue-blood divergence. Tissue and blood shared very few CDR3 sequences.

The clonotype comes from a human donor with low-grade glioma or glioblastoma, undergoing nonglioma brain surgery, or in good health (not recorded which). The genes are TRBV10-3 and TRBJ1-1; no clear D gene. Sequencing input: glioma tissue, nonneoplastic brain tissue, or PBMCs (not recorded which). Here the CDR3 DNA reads TGTGCCATCAGTGAGAGGGCTGACACTGAAGCTTTCTTT. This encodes CAISERADTEAFF.